The 32 T cell receptor beta chains below were found in one sample sequenced in a study of Ad26.COV2.S vaccination and SARS-CoV-2 variants. Treatment meaning: around 19 received Ad26.COV2.S at low or high dose, single or two shots; 5 received placebo; per-sample allocation not given. The samples date from day 63 after the first vaccine or placebo injection. Sequenced by immunoSEQ multiplex PCR; TCRdb stores in-frame clones only, minus some. Of just over 350,000 clones in the sample, approximately 85% are singletons; the top ten hold 3.3%. The sample here was peripheral blood, taken in a trial of Ad26.COV2.S vaccine versus placebo. The receptors were gathered from a person aged 18-65 years who received the Ad26.COV2.S COVID-19 vaccine or a placebo.

The chain joins TRBV6-5 to TRBJ2-7; TRBD1 matches 7 bases. The germline CDR1 and CDR2 sequences are MNHEY and SVGAGI. This CDR3 has 15 amino acids. V was clipped by 5 bases and J by 2 bases; unmatched bases: 9. Here the CDR3 reads CASSREPGQPYEQYF. As DNA, the CDR3 is TGTGCCAGCAGTCGAGAACCGGGACAGCCCTACGAGCAGTACTTC.

The chain recombines TRBV6-6 with TRBJ1-1, with 8 bases lining up with TRBD1. The V segment lost 6 bases and the J segment 3 bases; nucleotides outside the gene matches: 9. Per germline, CDR1 MNHNY and CDR2 SVGAGI (reference sequence). The CDR3 has 15 amino acids. In nucleotides, the CDR3 is TGTGCCAGCAGAACCTCAACAGGGGGTGACACTGAAGCTTTCTTT. This translates into CASRTSTGGDTEAFF.

This clone was observed once. This chain links TRBV9 with TRBJ2-7; D gene uncertain. V dropped 4 bases and J dropped 0 bases, with 8 bases sitting between them. The germline V gene has CDR1 SGDLS and CDR2 YYNGEE. The CDR3 has 13 amino acids. For the CDR3, the DNA is TGTGCCAGCAGCCCCTTCGACTCCTACGAGCAGTACTTC. Translation gives CASSPFDSYEQYF.

The chain carries TRBV3-1 (or the pseudogene TRBV3-2) and TRBJ2-5; D may be TRBD1 (6 bases). Germline V gene data show CDR1 as LGHDT and CDR2 as YNNKEL (reference sequence). The CDR3 sequence is 14 residues long. V dropped 4 bases and J dropped 5 bases, with 14 bases sitting between them. This CDR3 reads CASSPRGGGETQYF. The DNA of the CDR3 is TGTGCCAGCAGCCCCCGAGGGGGTGGGGAGACCCAGTACTTC.

V is TRBV9 and J is TRBJ2-5, with D perhaps matching TRBD2 (7 bases). The CDR3 spans 14 residues. Germline CDR1 is SGDLS and CDR2 is YYNGEE. The germline V and J ends were trimmed by 2 bases and 2 bases, with 10 bases remaining between them. The CDR3 DNA sequence: TGTGCCAGCAGCGTTAGGGGGGGACAAGAGACCCAGTACTTC. Its protein is CASSVRGGQETQYF.

The V gene is TRBV25-1, the J gene TRBJ2-3, with 10 bases fitting TRBD2. There are 16 residues in the CDR3. Losses at the gene ends were 0 bases for V and 2 bases for J; bases not matched to a gene: 2. Germline CDR1 and CDR2: MGHDK and SYGVNS. CDR3 residues: CASSEYSGGATDTQYF. CDR3 in DNA: TGTGCCAGCAGTGAATACAGCGGGGGGGCCACAGATACGCAGTATTTT. The whole variable domain, remainder taken from reference TRBV25-1 and TRBJ2-3, is EADIYQTPRYLVIGTGKKITLECSQTMGHDKMYWYQQDPGMELHLIHYSYGVNSTEKGDLSSESTVSRIRTEHFPLTLESARPSHTSQYLCASSEYSGGATDTQYFGPGTRLTVL.

The genes are TRBV6-1 and TRBJ1-1; D is unclear. Trimming removed 3 bases at V and 4 bases at J, with 6 bases between. Germline V gives CDR1 MNHNS, CDR2 SASEGT. This CDR3 comprises 12 residues. CDR3 loop: CASSDSSTEAFF. The CDR3 nucleotides read TGTGCCAGCAGTGACTCAAGCACTGAAGCTTTCTTT.

This chain links TRBV5-6 with TRBJ1-1; TRBD1 matches 7 bases. J was trimmed by 1 base and V by 3 bases; bases with no gene match: 9. The CDR3 contains 16 residues. CDR1 and CDR2 from the germline V gene are SGHDT and YYEEEE. CDR3 sequence reads: CASSSSTGRGNTEAFF. The CDR3 DNA is TGTGCCAGCAGCTCCTCGACAGGGAGGGGGAACACTGAAGCTTTCTTT.

J is TRBJ1-2 and V is TRBV6-1, with D unresolved. The germline V and J ends were trimmed by 0 bases and 4 bases, with 9 bases remaining between them. The CDR3 is made up of 14 amino acids. Germline CDR1 and CDR2: MNHNS and SASEGT. The CDR3 here is CASSEATPFYGYTF. The CDR3 DNA is TGTGCCAGCAGTGAAGCGACACCTTTCTATGGCTACACCTTC.

This clone was seen only once. Written as DNA, the CDR3 is TGTGCCTGGAGTGTCGGGGCCATTGAAGCTTTCTTT. Protein product: CAWSVGAIEAFF. This chain links TRBV30 with TRBJ1-1, with D perhaps TRBD1 (5 bases). This CDR3 contains 12 residues. The germline CDR1 and CDR2 sequences are GTSNPN and SVGIG (reference sequence). Trimming took 0 bases from V and 7 from J, leaving 9 bases between them.

V gene TRBV9 combines with J gene TRBJ1-5; perhaps TRBD1 as D (6 bases). Per the germline V gene, CDR1 is SGDLS and CDR2 is YYNGEE. There are 13 residues in the CDR3. V was pared by 3 bases and J by 6 bases, with 10 bases between. DNA of the CDR3: TGTGCCAGCAGCGCGAAACAGGGTCAGCCCCAGCATTTT. It encodes CASSAKQGQPQHF. Looking up the rest from reference TRBV9 and TRBJ1-5 gives the full variable domain: DSGVTQTPKHLITATGQRVTLRCSPRSGDLSVYWYQQSLDQGLQFLIQYYNGEERAKGNILERFSAQQFPDLHSELNLSSLELGDSALYFCASSAKQGQPQHFGDGTRLSIL.

This chain uses TRBV6-5 with TRBJ1-1; possible D gene TRBD1, 5 bases. Trimming pared 6 bases from V and 4 bases from J, leaving 12 bases between. In germline, CDR1 is MNHEY, CDR2 SVGAGI. CDR3 size: 13 residues. The DNA for the CDR3 is TGTGCCAGCAGCCCCCAGGGTGTCACTGAAGCTTTCTTT. Its protein product is CASSPQGVTEAFF.

This clone was detected a few times. This chain uses TRBV24-1 with TRBJ2-7, with a tentative D call TRBD1 (5 bases). V lost 4 bases, J lost 2 bases, and 11 bases lay in between. CDR1 is KGHDR, CDR2 SFDVKD, per germline. The CDR3 loop spans 14 amino acids. The CDR3 DNA is TGTGCCACCAGTGACCAGGGCGCTCCCTACGAGCAGTACTTC. This translates into CATSDQGAPYEQYF.

The chain joins TRBV27 to TRBJ2-3; TRBD1 or TRBD2 may be the D gene (5 bases each). Germline V gives CDR1 MNHEY, CDR2 SMNVEV (reference sequence). The CDR3 is 14 amino acids. V was trimmed by 2 bases and J by 6 bases, leaving 12 bases between them. CDR3 in DNA: TGTGCCAGCAGTTTAGGGGCTTGGGGGGATACGCAGTATTTT. It codes for CASSLGAWGDTQYF.

This chain connects TRBV6-2 or TRBV6-3 to TRBJ1-1; the D gene is possibly TRBD1 (5 bases). V gave up 0 bases and J gave up 1 base, with 12 bases separating them. The length of the CDR3 is 16 residues. Germline lookup yields CDR1 MNHEY and CDR2 SVGEGT. The CDR3 reads CASSYSQGSQNTEAFF. The CDR3 DNA is TGTGCCAGCAGTTACTCCCAGGGTTCGCAGAACACTGAAGCTTTCTTT.

The chain combines TRBV28 with TRBJ1-1, with D hard to call. Trimming left V 8 bases short and J 1 base short, with 11 bases between. Germline CDR1 MDHEN, CDR2 SYDVKM. The CDR3 consists of 13 residues. The CDR3 nucleotides read TGTGCCAGCGGGTTGAAATCGAACACTGAAGCTTTCTTT. Translated, it gives CASGLKSNTEAFF. The full variable domain, in which reference TRBV28 and TRBJ1-1 provide the parts outside the CDR3, is DVKVTQSSRYLVKRTGEKVFLECVQDMDHENMFWYRQDPGLGLRLIYFSYDVKMKEKGDIPEGYSVSREKKERFSLILESASTNQTSMYLCASGLKSNTEAFFGQGTRLTVV.

This sequence joins TRBV9 and TRBJ2-5; unclear D gene. This CDR3 spans 13 amino acids. Trimming cost V 3 bases and J 7 bases, with 13 bases left between them. CDR1 SGDLS and CDR2 YYNGEE come from the germline V gene. The DNA of the CDR3 is TGTGCCAGCAGCGGTACCCCAGTGGGGACCCAGTACTTC. Residues: CASSGTPVGTQYF. Full variable domain (remainder filled in from reference TRBV9 and TRBJ2-5): DSGVTQTPKHLITATGQRVTLRCSPRSGDLSVYWYQQSLDQGLQFLIQYYNGEERAKGNILERFSAQQFPDLHSELNLSSLELGDSALYFCASSGTPVGTQYFGPGTRLLVL.

This clone was observed a few times. The chain combines TRBV5-4 with TRBJ2-2, with D possibly being TRBD1 (6 bases). Between the trimmed V and J ends, which lost 6 bases and 1 base, there was a span of 10 bases. Per the germline V gene, CDR1 is SGHNT and CDR2 is YYREEE (reference sequence). The CDR3 sequence is 14 residues long. Here the CDR3 reads CASTQGGNTGELFF. The CDR3 nucleotides read TGTGCCAGCACTCAAGGGGGGAACACCGGGGAGCTGTTTTTT.

This clone was detected only once. This rearrangement joins TRBV19 to TRBJ2-5, with 9 bases matching TRBD1. The CDR3 consists of 15 residues. The V gene end was trimmed by 4 bases and the J gene end by 4 bases; junction bases not matched to a gene: 7. Germline assignment: CDR1 LNHDA and CDR2 SQIVND (reference sequence). CDR3 in amino acids: CASSTSGQGGETQYF. The CDR3 DNA sequence: TGTGCCAGTAGTACCTCGGGACAGGGAGGAGAGACCCAGTACTTC.

This rearrangement joins TRBV28 to TRBJ2-2, with a tentative D call TRBD2 (5 bases). The CDR3 loop spans 14 amino acids. The V gene's germline CDR1 is MDHEN and CDR2 SYDVKM. Trimming cost V 3 bases and J 8 bases, with 13 bases left between them. For the CDR3, the DNA is TGTGCCAGCAGTTTTTCCGGGAAGGGTGGGGAGCTGTTTTTT. Translated, it gives CASSFSGKGGELFF. The full variable domain, completed using reference TRBV28 and TRBJ2-2, is DVKVTQSSRYLVKRTGEKVFLECVQDMDHENMFWYRQDPGLGLRLIYFSYDVKMKEKGDIPEGYSVSREKKERFSLILESASTNQTSMYLCASSFSGKGGELFFGEGSRLTVL.

The chain joins TRBV28 to TRBJ2-3, with 12 bases fitting TRBD2. The CDR3 runs to 16 residues. Losses at the gene ends were 7 bases for V and 2 bases for J; bases not matched to a gene: 7. Germline CDR1 reads MDHEN; CDR2 reads SYDVKM. The CDR3 loop is CASNIRLAGDTDTQYF. CDR3 DNA: TGTGCCAGCAATATAAGACTAGCGGGGGACACAGATACGCAGTATTTT.

The genes are TRBV10-2 and TRBJ2-7; D may be TRBD1 (6 bases). Deletions cut 7 bases from V and 4 bases from J, with 20 bases between. This CDR3 comprises 15 residues. Germline CDR1 reads WSHSY; CDR2 reads SAAADI. The CDR3 sequence is CASTPQQGPAYEQYF. CDR3 coding DNA: TGCGCCAGCACCCCCCAACAGGGCCCGGCTTACGAGCAGTACTTC.

The chain joins TRBV29-1 to TRBJ2-2; D is perhaps TRBD1 or TRBD2 (5 bases each). The germline gives CDR1 SQVTM, CDR2 ANQGSEA. Trimming took 7 bases from V and 3 from J, leaving 12 bases between them. The CDR3 covers 13 residues. The CDR3 nucleotides are TGCAGCGGTGGTTCGGGGCACACCGGGGAGCTGTTTTTT. Translating gives CSGGSGHTGELFF.

V and J are TRBV7-9 and TRBJ1-1; unclear D gene. The CDR3 extends over 13 amino acids. CDR1 and CDR2 from the germline V gene are SEHNR and FQNEAQ (reference sequence). V dropped 7 bases and J dropped 0 bases, with 9 bases sitting between them. CDR3 region: CASTMILNTEAFF. In DNA, the CDR3 is TGTGCCAGCACCATGATCTTGAACACTGAAGCTTTCTTT.

The gene calls are TRBV7-9 and TRBJ1-2; possible D gene TRBD1, 6 bases. V lost 3 bases and J lost 5, with 10 bases in between. The CDR3 covers 13 residues. Germline V gives CDR1 SEHNR, CDR2 FQNEAQ (reference sequence). The CDR3 spells CASSLEGGYGYTF. In DNA form, the CDR3 reads TGTGCCAGCAGCTTGGAGGGGGGATATGGCTACACCTTC.

This chain uses TRBV11-2 with TRBJ2-7; possibly TRBD1 for D (6 bases). The CDR3 is 17 amino acids. Germline CDR1 is SGHAT and CDR2 is FQNNGV. Deletions cut 4 bases from V and 2 bases from J, with 21 bases between. The CDR3 DNA sequence: TGTGCCAGCAGCTCCGCTACTCGGGACATGAGCCCCTACGAGCAGTACTTC. As protein: CASSSATRDMSPYEQYF.

The rearrangement uses TRBV30 and TRBJ2-4; 9 positions agree with TRBD1. Per germline, CDR1 GTSNPN and CDR2 SVGIG (reference sequence). This CDR3 has 15 amino acids. J was trimmed by 2 bases and V by 1 base; bases with no gene match: 3. The CDR3 protein is CAWSADRGSKNIQYF. The DNA of the CDR3 is TGTGCCTGGAGTGCGGACAGGGGATCCAAAAACATTCAGTACTTC.

The genes are TRBV9 and TRBJ2-2, with 10 bases aligning to TRBD2. V shed 4 bases, J shed 5 bases, and the junction held 5 bases outside the gene matches. The CDR3 totals 15 residues. CDR1 is SGDLS, CDR2 YYNGEE, per germline. Here the CDR3 reads CASSTRLAGTGELFF. For the CDR3, the DNA is TGTGCCAGCAGCACCCGACTAGCGGGTACCGGGGAGCTGTTTTTT.

The rearrangement uses TRBV11-3 and TRBJ2-1; D unresolved. The CDR3 spans 15 residues. With 1 base removed from V and 2 bases from J, the gap between germline ends came to 9 bases. Germline CDR1 reads SGHNT; CDR2 reads YENEEA. CDR3 protein: CASSLGGETYNEQFF. CDR3 in DNA: TGTGCCAGCAGCTTAGGAGGAGAAACCTACAATGAGCAGTTCTTC.

This rearrangement joins TRBV28 to TRBJ2-1, with TRBD2 matching over 11 bases. In germline, CDR1 is MDHEN, CDR2 SYDVKM. This CDR3 is 19 amino acids long. V trimming: 6 bases; J trimming: 4 bases; junction bases outside the gene matches: 17. Written as DNA, the CDR3 is TGTGCCAGCAGATCCCGGATAGCGGGAGGGCCAATAGAATACAATGAGCAGTTCTTC. This gives the protein CASRSRIAGGPIEYNEQFF.

The chain links TRBV6-6 to TRBJ1-2; 8 bases are shared with TRBD1. V shed 7 bases and J 8 bases; nucleotides not matched to a gene: 6. The CDR3 spans 12 residues. Germline CDR1 MNHNY, CDR2 SVGAGI (reference sequence). DNA of the CDR3: TGTGCCAGCATAGGACAGGGAGGAGGCTACACCTTC. Translated: CASIGQGGGYTF.

The chain combines TRBV27 with TRBJ2-2, with D unresolved. V was clipped by 7 bases and J by 4 bases, with 7 bases between them. Germline CDR1 and CDR2: MNHEY and SMNVEV (reference sequence). The CDR3 sequence is 12 residues long. The CDR3: CASMKSTGELFF. The CDR3 bases are TGTGCCAGCATGAAGTCCACCGGGGAGCTGTTTTTT.